This T cell receptor (beta chain) was obtained from a study of blood T cells in healthy people across ages. A second PCR of 7 to 11 cycles used a sample-barcoded 5' primer and a J-beta primer mix. TCRdb used MiXCR to reprocess the 5' RACE reads, holding one entry per CDR3 protein. This sample has over a million distinct CDR3 sequences; approximately 63% occur once, and the top ten carry about 6.3%. Trimming stripped 5 bases from V and 4 bases from J, with 14 bases between. The CDR3 has 14 residues. The V and J genes are TRBV12-3 or TRBV12-4 and TRBJ2-5; weak D call: TRBD1 (6 bases). The sequencing sample was made of blood. The TCR comes from a young man in good health. The CDR3 here is CASSPLDSRETQYF. DNA for the CDR3: TGTGCCAGCAGTCCGTTGGACAGTCGAGAGACCCAGTACTTC.